This T cell receptor (beta chain) was recorded in a study of T-cell reconstitution after alpha-beta-depleted transplantation in children. As it was prepared, the TCRbeta library received unique molecular identifiers. TCRdb fed the PCR reads into MiXCR, producing one record per CDR3 protein. The table lists 450,000 to 600,000 distinct CDR3 sequences, about 30% of them singletons. The ends lost 0 bases at V and 3 bases at J; junction bases unmatched: 10. Looked up from germline, CDR1 is SGHRS and CDR2 is YFSETQ. CDR3 length: 18 amino acids. V usage is TRBV5-1 and J usage is TRBJ2-2; 8 bases align to TRBD2. The TCR sequence derives from a human donor who donated a stem cell graft to a child with aplastic anemia. This material consisted of PBMCs from the stem cell graft donor, taken from the stem cell graft. CDR3 nucleotide sequence: TGCGCCAGCAGCTTGGCAGCTAGCGGGCGCCCTCACACCGGGGAGCTGTTTTTT. This translates into CASSLAASGRPHTGELFF.